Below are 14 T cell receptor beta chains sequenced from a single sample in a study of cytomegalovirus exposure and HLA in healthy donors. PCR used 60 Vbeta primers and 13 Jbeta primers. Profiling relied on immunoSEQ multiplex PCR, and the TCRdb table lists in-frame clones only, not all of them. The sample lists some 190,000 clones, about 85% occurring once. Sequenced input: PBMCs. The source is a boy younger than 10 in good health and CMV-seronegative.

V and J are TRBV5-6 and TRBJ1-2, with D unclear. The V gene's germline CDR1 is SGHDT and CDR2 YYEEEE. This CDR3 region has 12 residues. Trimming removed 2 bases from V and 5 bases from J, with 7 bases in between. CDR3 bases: TGTGCCAGCAGCTTCTGGCGGTATGGCTACACCTTC. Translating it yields CASSFWRYGYTF.

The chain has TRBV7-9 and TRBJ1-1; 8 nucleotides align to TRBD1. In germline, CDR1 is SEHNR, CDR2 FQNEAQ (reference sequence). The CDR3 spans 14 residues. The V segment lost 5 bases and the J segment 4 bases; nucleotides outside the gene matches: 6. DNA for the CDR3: TGTGCCAGCAGCCCACGACAGGGGAGCACTGAAGCTTTCTTT. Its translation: CASSPRQGSTEAFF.

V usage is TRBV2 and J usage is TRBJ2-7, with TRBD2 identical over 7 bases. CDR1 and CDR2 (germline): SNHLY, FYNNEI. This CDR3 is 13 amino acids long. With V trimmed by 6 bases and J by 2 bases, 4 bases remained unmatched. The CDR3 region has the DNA TGTGCCAGCAGCCCAGGGACTACCTACGAGCAGTACTTC. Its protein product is CASSPGTTYEQYF.

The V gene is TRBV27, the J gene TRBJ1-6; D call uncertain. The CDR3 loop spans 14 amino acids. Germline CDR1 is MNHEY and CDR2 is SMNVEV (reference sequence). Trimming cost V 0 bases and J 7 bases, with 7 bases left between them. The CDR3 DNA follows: TGTGCCAGCAGTTTATCTCGAGCCAATTCACCCCTCCACTTT. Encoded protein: CASSLSRANSPLHF.

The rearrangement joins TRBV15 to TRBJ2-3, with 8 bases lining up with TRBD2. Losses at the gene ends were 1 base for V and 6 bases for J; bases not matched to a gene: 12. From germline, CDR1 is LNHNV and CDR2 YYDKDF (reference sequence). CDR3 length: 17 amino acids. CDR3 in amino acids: CATSRAVAGGLGDTQYF. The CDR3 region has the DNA TGTGCCACCAGCAGAGCCGTGGCGGGGGGTCTGGGGGATACGCAGTATTTT.

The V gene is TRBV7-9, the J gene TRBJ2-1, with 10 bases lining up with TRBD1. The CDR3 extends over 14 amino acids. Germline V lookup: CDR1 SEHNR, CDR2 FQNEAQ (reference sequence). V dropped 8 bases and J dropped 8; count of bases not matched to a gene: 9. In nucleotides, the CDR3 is TGTGCCAGCGGTGTCGGGACAGGGGTCGATGAGCAGTTCTTC. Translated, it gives CASGVGTGVDEQFF.

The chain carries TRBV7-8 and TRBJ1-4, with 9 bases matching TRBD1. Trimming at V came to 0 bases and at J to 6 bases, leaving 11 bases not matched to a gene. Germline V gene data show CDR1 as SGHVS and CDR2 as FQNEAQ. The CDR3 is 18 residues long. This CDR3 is CASSLAGTGSARDEKLFF. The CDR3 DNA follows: TGTGCCAGCAGCTTAGCAGGGACAGGGAGTGCTAGAGATGAAAAACTGTTTTTT.

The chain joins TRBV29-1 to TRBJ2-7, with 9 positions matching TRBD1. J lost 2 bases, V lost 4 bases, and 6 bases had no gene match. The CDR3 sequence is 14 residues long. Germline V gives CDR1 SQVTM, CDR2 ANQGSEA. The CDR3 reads CSVVPWTGAYEQYF. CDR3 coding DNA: TGCAGCGTTGTCCCCTGGACAGGGGCCTACGAGCAGTACTTC.

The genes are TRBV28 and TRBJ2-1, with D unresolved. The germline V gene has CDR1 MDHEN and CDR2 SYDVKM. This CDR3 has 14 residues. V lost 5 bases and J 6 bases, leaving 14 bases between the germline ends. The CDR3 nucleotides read TGTGCCAGCAGTACCCCAGCCGGGTTCAATGAGCAGTTCTTC. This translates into CASSTPAGFNEQFF.

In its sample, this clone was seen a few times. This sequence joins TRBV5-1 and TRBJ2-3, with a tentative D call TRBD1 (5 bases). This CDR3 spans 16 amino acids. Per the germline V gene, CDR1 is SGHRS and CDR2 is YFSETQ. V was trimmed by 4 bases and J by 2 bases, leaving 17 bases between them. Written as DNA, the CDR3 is TGCGCCAGCAGCCCCGATGGTGGGGCTATCACAGATACGCAGTATTTT. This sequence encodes CASSPDGGAITDTQYF.

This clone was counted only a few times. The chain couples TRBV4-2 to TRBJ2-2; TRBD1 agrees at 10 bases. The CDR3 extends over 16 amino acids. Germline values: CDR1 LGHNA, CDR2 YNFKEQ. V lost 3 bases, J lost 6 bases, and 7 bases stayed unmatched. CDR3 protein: CASSHAGTGDPGELFF. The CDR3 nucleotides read TGTGCCAGCAGCCACGCCGGGACAGGGGATCCCGGGGAGCTGTTTTTT.

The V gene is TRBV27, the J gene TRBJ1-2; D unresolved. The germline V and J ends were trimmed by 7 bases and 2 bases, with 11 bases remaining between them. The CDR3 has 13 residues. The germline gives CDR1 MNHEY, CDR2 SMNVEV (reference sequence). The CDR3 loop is CASNDGGNYGYTF. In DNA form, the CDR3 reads TGTGCCAGCAACGATGGAGGGAACTATGGCTACACCTTC.

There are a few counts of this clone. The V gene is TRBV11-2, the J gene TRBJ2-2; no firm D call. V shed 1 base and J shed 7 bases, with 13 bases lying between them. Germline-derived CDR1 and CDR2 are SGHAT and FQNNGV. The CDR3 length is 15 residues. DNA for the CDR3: TGTGCCAGCAGCTTAGGAGATACACAGATCGGGGAGCTGTTTTTT. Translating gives CASSLGDTQIGELFF.

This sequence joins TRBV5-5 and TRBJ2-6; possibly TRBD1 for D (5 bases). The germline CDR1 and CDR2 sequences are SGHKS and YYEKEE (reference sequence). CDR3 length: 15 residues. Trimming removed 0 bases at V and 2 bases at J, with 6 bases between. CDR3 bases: TGTGCCAGCAGCTTGGTCAGGGCTGGGGCCAACGTCCTGACTTTC. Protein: CASSLVRAGANVLTF.